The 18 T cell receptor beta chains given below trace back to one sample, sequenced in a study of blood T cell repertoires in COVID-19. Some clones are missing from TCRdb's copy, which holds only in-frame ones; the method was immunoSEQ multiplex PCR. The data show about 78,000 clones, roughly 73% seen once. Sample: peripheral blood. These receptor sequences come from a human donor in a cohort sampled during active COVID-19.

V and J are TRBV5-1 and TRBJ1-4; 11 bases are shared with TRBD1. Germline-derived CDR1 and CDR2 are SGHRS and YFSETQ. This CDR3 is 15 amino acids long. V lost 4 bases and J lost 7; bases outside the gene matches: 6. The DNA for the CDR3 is TGCGCCAGCAGCGGGACAGGGGGTTTGGCTGAAAAACTGTTTTTT. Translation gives CASSGTGGLAEKLFF.

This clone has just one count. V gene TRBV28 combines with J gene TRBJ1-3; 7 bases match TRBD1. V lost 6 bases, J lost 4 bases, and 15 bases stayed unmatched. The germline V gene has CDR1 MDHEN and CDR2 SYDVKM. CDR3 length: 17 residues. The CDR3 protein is CASSLGGNRGSGNTIYF. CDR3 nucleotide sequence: TGTGCCAGCAGCCTAGGGGGGAACAGGGGTTCCGGAAACACCATATATTTT.

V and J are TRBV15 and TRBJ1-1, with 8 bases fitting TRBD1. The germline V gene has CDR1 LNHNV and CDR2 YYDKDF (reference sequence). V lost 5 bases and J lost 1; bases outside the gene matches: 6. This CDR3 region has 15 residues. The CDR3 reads CATSGGDRWNTEAFF. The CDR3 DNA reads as TGTGCCACCAGCGGGGGGGACAGGTGGAACACTGAAGCTTTCTTT.

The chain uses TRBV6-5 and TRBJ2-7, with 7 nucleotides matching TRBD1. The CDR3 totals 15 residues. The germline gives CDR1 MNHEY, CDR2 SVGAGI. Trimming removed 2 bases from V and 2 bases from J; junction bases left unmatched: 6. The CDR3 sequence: CASSYDGTETYEQYF. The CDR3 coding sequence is TGTGCCAGCAGTTACGATGGGACAGAAACCTACGAGCAGTACTTC.

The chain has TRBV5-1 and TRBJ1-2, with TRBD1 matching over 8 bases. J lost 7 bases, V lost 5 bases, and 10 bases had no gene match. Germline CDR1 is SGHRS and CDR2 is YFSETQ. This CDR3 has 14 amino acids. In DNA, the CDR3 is TGCGCCAGCAGGCGAGTTGGACAGGGTAGTGGCTACACCTTC. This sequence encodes CASRRVGQGSGYTF.

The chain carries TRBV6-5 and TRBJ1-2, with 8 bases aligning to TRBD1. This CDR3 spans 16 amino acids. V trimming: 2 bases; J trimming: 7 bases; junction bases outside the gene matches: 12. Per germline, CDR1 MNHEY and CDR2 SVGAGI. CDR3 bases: TGTGCCAGCAGTTACCGATCCGTTCGGACAGGGTTTGGCTACACCTTC. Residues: CASSYRSVRTGFGYTF.

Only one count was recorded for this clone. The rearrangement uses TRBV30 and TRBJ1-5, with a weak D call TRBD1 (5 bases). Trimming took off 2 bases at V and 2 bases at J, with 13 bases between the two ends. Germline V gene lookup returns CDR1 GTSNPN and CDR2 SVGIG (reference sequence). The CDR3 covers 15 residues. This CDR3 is CAWSPRGGGNQPQHF. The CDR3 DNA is TGTGCCTGGAGTCCTAGGGGCGGCGGCAATCAGCCCCAGCATTTT.

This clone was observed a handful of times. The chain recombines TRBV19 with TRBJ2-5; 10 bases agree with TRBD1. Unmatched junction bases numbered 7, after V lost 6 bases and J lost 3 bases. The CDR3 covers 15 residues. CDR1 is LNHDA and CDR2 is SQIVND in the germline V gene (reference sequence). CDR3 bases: TGTGCCAGTAGCCCGGGACAGGGGATAGAAGAGACCCAGTACTTC. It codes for CASSPGQGIEETQYF.

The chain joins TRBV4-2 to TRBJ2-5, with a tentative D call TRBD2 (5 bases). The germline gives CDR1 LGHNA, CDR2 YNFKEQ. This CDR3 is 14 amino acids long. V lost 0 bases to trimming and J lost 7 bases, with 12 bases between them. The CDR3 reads CASSQDRRFGTQYF. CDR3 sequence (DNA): TGTGCCAGCAGCCAAGATCGGAGGTTCGGGACCCAGTACTTC.

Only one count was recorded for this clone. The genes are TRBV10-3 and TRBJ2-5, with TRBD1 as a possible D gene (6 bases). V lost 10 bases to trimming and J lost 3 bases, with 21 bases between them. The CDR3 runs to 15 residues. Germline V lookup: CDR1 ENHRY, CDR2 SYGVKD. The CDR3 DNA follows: TGTGCCACAACCCGCGGACAGACAACTAAAGAGACCCAGTACTTC. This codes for CATTRGQTTKETQYF.

For the CDR3, the DNA is TGTGCCAGCAGCTTAGAGGGGGTGGAGACCCAGTACTTC. Residues: CASSLEGVETQYF. The V gene is TRBV5-5, the J gene TRBJ2-5; a possible D gene is TRBD1 (6 bases). The CDR3 is 13 residues long. V lost 2 bases, J lost 5 bases, and 10 bases lay in between. Per the germline V gene, CDR1 is SGHKS and CDR2 is YYEKEE (reference sequence).

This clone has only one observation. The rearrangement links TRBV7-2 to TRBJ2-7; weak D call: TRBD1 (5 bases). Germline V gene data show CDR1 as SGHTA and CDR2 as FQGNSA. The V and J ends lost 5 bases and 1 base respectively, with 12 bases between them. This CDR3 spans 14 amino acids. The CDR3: CASSTRGSSYEQYF. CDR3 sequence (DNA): TGTGCCAGCAGCACAAGGGGCAGTTCCTACGAGCAGTACTTC.

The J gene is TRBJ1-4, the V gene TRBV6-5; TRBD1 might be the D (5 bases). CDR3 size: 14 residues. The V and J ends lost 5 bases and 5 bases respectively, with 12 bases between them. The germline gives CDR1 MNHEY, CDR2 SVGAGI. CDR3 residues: CASSTPGLNEKLFF. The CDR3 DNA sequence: TGTGCCAGCAGTACACCGGGACTGAATGAAAAACTGTTTTTT.

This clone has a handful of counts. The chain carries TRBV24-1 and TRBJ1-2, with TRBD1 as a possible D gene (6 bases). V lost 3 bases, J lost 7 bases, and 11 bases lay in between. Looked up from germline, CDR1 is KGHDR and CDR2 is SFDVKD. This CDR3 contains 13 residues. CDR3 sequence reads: CATSDAQGSGYTF. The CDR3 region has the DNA TGTGCCACCAGTGATGCACAGGGAAGTGGCTACACCTTC.

CDR3 nucleotides: TGTGCCACCAGCAGAGATCTGGGGGGGGCCTACGAGCAGTACTTC. Protein: CATSRDLGGAYEQYF. The chain recombines TRBV15 with TRBJ2-7; 7 nucleotides match TRBD2. The germline V gene has CDR1 LNHNV and CDR2 YYDKDF (reference sequence). The CDR3 sequence is 15 residues long. The V gene end was trimmed by 0 bases and the J gene end by 2 bases; junction bases not matched to a gene: 4.

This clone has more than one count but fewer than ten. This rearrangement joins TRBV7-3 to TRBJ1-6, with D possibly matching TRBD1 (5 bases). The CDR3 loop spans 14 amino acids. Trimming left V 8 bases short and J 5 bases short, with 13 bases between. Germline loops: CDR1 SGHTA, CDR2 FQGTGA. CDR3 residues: CASSQGQNNSPLHF. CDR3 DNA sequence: TGTGCCAGCTCGCAGGGTCAGAATAATTCACCCCTCCACTTT.

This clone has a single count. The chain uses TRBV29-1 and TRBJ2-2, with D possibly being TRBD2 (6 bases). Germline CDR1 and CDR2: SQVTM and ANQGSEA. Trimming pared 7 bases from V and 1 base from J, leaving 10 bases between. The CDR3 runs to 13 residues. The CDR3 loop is CSAGALNTGELFF. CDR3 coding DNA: TGCAGCGCGGGAGCCCTGAACACCGGGGAGCTGTTTTTT.

Here the CDR3 reads CATSDSGTGSTDTQYF. The DNA for the CDR3 is TGTGCCACCAGTGATTCAGGGACAGGGAGCACAGATACGCAGTATTTT. The rearrangement uses TRBV24-1 and TRBJ2-3; TRBD1 matches at 9 bases. J was trimmed by 0 bases and V by 2 bases; bases with no gene match: 2. This CDR3 is 16 amino acids long. Germline V lookup: CDR1 KGHDR, CDR2 SFDVKD.